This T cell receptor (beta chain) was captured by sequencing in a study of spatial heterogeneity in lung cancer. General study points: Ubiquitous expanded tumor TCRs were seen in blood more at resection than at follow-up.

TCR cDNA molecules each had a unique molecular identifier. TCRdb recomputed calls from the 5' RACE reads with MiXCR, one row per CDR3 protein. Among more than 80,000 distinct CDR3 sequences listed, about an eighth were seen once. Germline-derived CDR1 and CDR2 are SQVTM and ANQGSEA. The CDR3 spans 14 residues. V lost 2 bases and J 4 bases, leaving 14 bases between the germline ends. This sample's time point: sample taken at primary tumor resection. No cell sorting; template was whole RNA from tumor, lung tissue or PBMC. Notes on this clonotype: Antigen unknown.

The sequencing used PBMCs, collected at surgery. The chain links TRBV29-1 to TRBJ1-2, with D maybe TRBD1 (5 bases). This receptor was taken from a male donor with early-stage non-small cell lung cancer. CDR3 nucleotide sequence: TGCAGCGTTGAATCAGGGCGAGGGGTCTATGGCTACACCTTC. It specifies CSVESGRGVYGYTF. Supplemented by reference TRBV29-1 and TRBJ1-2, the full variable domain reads SAVISQKPSRDICQRGTSLTIQCQVDSQVTMMFWYRQQPGQSLTLIATANQGSEATYESGFVIDKFPISRPNLTFSTLTVSNMSPEDSSIYLCSVESGRGVYGYTFGSGTRLTVV.